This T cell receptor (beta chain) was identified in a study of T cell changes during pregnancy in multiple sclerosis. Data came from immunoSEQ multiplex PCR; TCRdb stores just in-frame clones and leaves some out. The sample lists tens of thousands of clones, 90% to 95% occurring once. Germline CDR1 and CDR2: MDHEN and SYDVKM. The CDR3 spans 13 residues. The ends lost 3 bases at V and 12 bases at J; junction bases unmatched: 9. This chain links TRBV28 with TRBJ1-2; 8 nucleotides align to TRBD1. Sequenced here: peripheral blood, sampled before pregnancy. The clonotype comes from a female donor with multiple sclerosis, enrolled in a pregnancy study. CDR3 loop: CASSLGPDREDTF. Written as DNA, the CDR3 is TGTGCCAGCAGTTTGGGCCCGGACAGGGAAGACACCTTC.